This TCR beta chain derives from a study of PD-1 blockade in classical Hodgkin lymphoma. Regarding the study as a whole: While CD8+ TCR diversity did not rise significantly by C4D1, CD4+ TCR diversity did.

Profiling relied on immunoSEQ multiplex PCR, and the TCRdb table lists in-frame clones only, not all of them. Here the sample spans about 150,000 clones, 78% being singletons. Autologous stem cell transplantation was followed by relapse in every patient, and brentuximab vedotin exposure varied. Germline V gene lookup returns CDR1 SQVTM and CDR2 ANQGSEA. This CDR3 region has 15 residues. Trimming pared 4 bases from V and 0 bases from J, leaving 13 bases between. On this clone itself: Its target is not known.

This receptor was identified in a human donor with classical Hodgkin lymphoma. The V and J genes are TRBV29-1 and TRBJ2-4, with D tentatively TRBD1 (5 bases). The specimen comprised peripheral blood mononuclear cells (PBMCs), sampled before the second cycle of nivolumab. CDR3 residues: CSVVVRELAKNIQYF. The DNA of the CDR3 is TGCAGCGTTGTGGTCAGGGAACTAGCCAAAAACATTCAGTACTTC.